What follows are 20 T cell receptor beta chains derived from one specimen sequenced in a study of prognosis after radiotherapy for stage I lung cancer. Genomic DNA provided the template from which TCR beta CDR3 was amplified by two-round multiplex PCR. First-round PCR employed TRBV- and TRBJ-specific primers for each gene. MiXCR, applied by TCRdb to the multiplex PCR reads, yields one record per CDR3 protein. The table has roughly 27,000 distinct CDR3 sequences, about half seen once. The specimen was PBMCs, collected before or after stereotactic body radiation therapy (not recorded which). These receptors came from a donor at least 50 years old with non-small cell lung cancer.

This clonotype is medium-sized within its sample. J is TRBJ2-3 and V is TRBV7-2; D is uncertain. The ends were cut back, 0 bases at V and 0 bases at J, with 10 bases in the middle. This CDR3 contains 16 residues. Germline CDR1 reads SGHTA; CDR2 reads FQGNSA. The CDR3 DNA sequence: TGTGCCAGCAGCTTAGCCGTCACTTCTAGCACAGATACGCAGTATTTT. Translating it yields CASSLAVTSSTDTQYF.

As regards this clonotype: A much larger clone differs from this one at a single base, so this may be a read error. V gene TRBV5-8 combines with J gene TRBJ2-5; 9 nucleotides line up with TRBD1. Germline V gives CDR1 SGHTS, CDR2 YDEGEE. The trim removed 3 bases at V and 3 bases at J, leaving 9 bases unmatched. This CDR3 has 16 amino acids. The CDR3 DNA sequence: TGTGCCAGCAGCTCTACAGGGGGCCCGGGCGAAGAGACCCAGTACTTC. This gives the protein CASSSTGGPGEETQYF.

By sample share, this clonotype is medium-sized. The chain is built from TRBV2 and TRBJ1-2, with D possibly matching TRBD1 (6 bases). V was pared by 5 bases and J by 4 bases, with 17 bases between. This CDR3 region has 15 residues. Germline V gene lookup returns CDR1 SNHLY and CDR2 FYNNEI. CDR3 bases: TGTGCCAGCAGTCTCACACAGGGAGGAGGCTATGGCTACACCTTC. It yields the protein CASSLTQGGGYGYTF.

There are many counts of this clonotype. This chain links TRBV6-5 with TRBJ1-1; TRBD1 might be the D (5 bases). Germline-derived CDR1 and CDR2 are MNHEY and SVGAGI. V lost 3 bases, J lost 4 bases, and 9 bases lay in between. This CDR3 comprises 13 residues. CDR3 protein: CASSYQGSTEAFF. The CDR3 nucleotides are TGTGCCAGCAGTTATCAGGGAAGCACTGAAGCTTTCTTT.

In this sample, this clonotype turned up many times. The chain's CDR3 is CASSAGQGVEQYF. CDR3 bases: TGTGCCAGCAGCGCTGGACAGGGGGTCGAGCAGTACTTC. The rearrangement joins TRBV9 to TRBJ2-7; TRBD1 aligns across 10 bases. With 3 bases clipped from V and 6 bases from J, the junction kept 3 bases outside the gene matches. The CDR3 has 13 residues. Looked up from germline, CDR1 is SGDLS and CDR2 is YYNGEE.

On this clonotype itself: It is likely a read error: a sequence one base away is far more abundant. This CDR3 is CASSNSLGAGGELFF. In DNA form, the CDR3 reads TGTGCCAGCAGTAACAGTCTTGGGGCGGGAGGGGAGCTGTTTTTT. This chain joins TRBV28 and TRBJ2-2, with D possibly being TRBD2 (6 bases). With 5 bases removed from V and 8 bases from J, the gap between germline ends came to 18 bases. This CDR3 comprises 15 residues. CDR1 is MDHEN and CDR2 is SYDVKM in the germline V gene.

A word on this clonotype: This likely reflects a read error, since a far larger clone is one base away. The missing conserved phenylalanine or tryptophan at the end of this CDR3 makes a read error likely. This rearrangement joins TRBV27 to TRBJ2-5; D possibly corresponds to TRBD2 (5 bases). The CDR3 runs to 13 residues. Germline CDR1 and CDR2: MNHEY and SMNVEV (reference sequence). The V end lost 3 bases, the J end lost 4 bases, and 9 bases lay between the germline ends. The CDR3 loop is CASSFQEVETQYL. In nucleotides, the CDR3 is TGTGCCAGCAGTTTCCAGGAGGTAGAGACCCAGTACCTC.

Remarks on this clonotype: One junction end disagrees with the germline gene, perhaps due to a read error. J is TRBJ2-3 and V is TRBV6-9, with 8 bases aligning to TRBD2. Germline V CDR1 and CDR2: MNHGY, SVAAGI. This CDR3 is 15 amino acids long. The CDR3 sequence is CASSFGGVRTDTKYF. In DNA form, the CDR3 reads TGTGCCAGCAGTTTCGGGGGGGTCAGAACAGATACGAAGTATTTT.

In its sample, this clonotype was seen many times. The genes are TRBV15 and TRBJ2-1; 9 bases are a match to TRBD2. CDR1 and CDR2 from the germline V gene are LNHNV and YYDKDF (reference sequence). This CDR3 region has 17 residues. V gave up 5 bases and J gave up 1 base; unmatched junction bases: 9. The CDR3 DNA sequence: TGTGCCACCAGCGATCGCGGGGGGGCCGGGTCCTACAATGAGCAGTTCTTC. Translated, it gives CATSDRGGAGSYNEQFF.

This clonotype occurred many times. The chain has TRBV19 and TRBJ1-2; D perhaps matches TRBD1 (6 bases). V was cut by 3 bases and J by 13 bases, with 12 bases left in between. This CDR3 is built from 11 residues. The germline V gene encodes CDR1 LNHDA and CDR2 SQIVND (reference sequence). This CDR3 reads CASSMDSSLTF. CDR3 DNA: TGTGCCAGTAGTATGGACAGTTCTCTCACCTTC.

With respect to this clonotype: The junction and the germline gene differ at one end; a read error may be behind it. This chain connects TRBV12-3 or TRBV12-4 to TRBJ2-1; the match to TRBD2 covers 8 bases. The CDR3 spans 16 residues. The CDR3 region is CASSSNSGSSYNDQFF. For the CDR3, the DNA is TGTGCCAGCAGTTCCAACAGCGGGAGCTCCTACAATGATCAGTTCTTC.

Here the CDR3 reads CASSPTEGTQGERTGELFF. The CDR3 nucleotides are TGTGCCAGCAGCCCCACCGAGGGGACCCAGGGAGAGAGGACCGGGGAGCTGTTTTTT. The chain is built from TRBV7-9 and TRBJ2-2; either TRBD1 or TRBD2 may supply D (5 bases each). Looked up from germline, CDR1 is SEHNR and CDR2 is FQNEAQ (reference sequence). This CDR3 comprises 19 residues. V was pared by 5 bases and J by 5 bases, with 27 bases between.

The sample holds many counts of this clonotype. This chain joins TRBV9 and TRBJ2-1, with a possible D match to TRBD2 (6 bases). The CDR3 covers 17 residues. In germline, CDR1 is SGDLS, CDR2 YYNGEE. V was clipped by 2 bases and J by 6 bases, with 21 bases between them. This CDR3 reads CASSVVARSGGSNEQFF. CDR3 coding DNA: TGTGCCAGCAGCGTTGTAGCGAGGAGTGGAGGGAGCAATGAGCAGTTCTTC.

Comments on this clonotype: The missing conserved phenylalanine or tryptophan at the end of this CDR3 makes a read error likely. CDR3 region: CASIRGARTGELFL. The DNA for the CDR3 is TGTGCCAGCATTCGGGGGGCGCGAACCGGGGAGCTGTTTCTT. The chain links TRBV6-1 to TRBJ2-2, with a possible D match to TRBD2 (7 bases). V gave up 7 bases and J gave up 5 bases, with 14 bases separating them. This CDR3 comprises 14 residues. Germline V CDR1 and CDR2: MNHNS, SASEGT.

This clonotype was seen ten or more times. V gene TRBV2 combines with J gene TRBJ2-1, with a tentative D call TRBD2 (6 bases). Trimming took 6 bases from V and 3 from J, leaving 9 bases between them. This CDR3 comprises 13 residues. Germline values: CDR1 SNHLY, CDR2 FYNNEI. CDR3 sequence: CASRVRDYNEQFF. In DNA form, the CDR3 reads TGTGCCAGCAGGGTGCGGGACTACAATGAGCAGTTCTTC.

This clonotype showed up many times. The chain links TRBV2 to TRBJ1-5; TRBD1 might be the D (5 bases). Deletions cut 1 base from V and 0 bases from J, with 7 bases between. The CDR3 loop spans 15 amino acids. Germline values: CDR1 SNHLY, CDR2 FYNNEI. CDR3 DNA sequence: TGTGCCAGCAGTGAAGGACAGCTTAGCAATCAGCCCCAGCATTTT. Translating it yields CASSEGQLSNQPQHF.

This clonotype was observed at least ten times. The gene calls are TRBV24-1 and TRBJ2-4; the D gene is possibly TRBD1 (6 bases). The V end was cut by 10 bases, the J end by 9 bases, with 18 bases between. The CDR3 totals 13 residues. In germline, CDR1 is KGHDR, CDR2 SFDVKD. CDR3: CATRKNRVGIQYF. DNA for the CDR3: TGTGCCACGCGAAAGAACAGGGTAGGCATTCAGTACTTC.

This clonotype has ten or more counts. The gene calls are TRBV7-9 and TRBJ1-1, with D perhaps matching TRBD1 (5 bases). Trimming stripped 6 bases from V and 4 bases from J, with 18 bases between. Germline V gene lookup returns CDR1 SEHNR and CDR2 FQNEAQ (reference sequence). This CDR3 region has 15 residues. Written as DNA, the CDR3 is TGTGCCAGCAGACGGGGAGCAGGGCCGATCACTGAAGCTTTCTTT. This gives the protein CASRRGAGPITEAFF.

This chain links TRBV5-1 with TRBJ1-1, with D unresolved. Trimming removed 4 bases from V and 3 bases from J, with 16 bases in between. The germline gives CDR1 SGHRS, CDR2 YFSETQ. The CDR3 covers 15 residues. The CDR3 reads CASSPVVGKDTEAFF. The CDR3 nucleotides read TGCGCCAGCAGCCCGGTGGTGGGCAAAGACACTGAAGCTTTCTTT.

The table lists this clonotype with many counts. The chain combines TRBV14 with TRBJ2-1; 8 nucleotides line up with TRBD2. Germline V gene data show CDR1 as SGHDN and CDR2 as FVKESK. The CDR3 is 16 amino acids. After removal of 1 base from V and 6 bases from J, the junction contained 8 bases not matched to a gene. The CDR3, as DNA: TGTGCCAGCAGCCAAGTCCATACGGGGGGGGTCAATGAGCAGTTCTTC. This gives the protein CASSQVHTGGVNEQFF.